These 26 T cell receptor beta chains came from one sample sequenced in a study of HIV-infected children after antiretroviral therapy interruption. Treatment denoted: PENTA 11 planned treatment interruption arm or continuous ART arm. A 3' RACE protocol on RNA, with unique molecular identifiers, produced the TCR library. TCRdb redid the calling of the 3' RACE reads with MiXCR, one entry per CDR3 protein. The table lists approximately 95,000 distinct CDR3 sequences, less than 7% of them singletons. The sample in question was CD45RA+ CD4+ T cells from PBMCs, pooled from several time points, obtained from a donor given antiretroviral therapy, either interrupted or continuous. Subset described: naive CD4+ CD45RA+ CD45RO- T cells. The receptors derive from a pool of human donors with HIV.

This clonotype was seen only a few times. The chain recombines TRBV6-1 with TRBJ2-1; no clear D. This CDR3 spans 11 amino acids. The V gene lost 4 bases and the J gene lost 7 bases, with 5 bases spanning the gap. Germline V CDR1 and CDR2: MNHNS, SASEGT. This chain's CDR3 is CASSGGNEQFF. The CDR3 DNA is TGTGCCAGCAGTGGGGGTAATGAGCAGTTCTTC.

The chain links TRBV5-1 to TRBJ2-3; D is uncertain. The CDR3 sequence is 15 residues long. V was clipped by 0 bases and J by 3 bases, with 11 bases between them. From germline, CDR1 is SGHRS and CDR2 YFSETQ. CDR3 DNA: TGCGCCAGCAGCTTGGGGTTGGAAGCAACAGATACGCAGTATTTT. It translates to CASSLGLEATDTQYF.

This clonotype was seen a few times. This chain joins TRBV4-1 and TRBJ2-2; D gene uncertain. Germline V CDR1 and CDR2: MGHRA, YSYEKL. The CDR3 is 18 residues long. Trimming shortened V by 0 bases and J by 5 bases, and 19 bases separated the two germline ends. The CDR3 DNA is TGCGCCAGCAGCCAAGATATTAGGAGTCTTTTTGTAACCGGGGAGCTGTTTTTT. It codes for CASSQDIRSLFVTGELFF.

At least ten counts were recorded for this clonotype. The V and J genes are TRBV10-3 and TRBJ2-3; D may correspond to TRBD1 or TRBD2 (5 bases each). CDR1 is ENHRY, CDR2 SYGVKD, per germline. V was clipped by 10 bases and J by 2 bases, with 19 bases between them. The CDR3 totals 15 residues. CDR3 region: CATATDRDPTDTQYF. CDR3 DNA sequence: TGTGCCACCGCTACCGACCGGGACCCCACAGATACGCAGTATTTT.

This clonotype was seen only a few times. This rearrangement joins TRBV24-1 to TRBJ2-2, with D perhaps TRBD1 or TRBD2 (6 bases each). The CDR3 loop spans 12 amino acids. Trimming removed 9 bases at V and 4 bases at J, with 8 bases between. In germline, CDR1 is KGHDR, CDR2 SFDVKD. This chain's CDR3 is CATSGATGELFF. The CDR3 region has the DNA TGTGCCACCTCGGGGGCCACCGGGGAGCTGTTTTTT.

CDR3 amino acids: CAITGAHTGELFF. Written as DNA, the CDR3 is TGTGCCATCACCGGGGCTCACACCGGGGAGCTGTTTTTT. The chain combines TRBV10-3 with TRBJ2-2; the D gene could be TRBD1 or TRBD2 (5 bases each). Germline assignment: CDR1 ENHRY and CDR2 SYGVKD. V gave up 7 bases and J gave up 3 bases, with 9 bases separating them. The CDR3 spans 13 residues.

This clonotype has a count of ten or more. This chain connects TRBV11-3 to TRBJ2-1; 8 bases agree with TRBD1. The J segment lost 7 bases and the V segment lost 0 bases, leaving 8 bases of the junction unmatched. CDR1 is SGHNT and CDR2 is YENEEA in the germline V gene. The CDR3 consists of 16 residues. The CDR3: CASSLEAAQGGNEQFF. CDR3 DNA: TGTGCCAGCAGCTTAGAAGCAGCACAGGGGGGTAATGAGCAGTTCTTC. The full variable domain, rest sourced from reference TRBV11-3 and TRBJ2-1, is EAGVVQSPRYKIIEKKQPVAFWCNPISGHNTLYWYLQNLGQGPELLIRYENEEAVDDSQLPKDRFSAERLKGVDSTLKIQPAELGDSAVYLCASSLEAAQGGNEQFFGPGTRLTVL.

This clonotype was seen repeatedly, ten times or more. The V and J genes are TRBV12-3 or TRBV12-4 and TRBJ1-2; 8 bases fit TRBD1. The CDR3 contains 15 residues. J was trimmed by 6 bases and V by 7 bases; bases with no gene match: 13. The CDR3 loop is CASTLRGQGRNGYTF. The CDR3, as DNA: TGTGCCAGCACCCTTCGAGGACAGGGAAGGAATGGCTACACCTTC.

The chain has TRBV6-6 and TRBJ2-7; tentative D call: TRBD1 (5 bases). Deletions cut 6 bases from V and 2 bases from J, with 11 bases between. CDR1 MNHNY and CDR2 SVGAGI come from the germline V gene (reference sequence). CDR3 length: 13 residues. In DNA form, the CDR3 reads TGTGCCAGCAGACCTCGACAGACCTACGAGCAGTACTTC. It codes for CASRPRQTYEQYF.

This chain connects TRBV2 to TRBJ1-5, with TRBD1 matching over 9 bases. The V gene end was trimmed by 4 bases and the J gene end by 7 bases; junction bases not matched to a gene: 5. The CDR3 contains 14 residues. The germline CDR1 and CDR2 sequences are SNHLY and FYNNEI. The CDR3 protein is CASSVTGGSQPQHF. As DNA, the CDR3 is TGTGCCAGCAGTGTTACAGGGGGCAGCCAGCCCCAGCATTTT.

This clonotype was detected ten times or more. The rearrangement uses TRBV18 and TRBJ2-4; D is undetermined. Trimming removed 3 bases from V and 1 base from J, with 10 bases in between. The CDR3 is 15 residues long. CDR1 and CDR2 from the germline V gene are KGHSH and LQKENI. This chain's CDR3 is CASSPVDVAKNIQYF. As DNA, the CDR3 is TGTGCCAGCTCACCGGTCGATGTGGCCAAAAACATTCAGTACTTC.

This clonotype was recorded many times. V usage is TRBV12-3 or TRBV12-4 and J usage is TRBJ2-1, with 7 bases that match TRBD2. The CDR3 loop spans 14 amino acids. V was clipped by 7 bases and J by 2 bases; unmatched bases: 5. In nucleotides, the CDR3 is TGTGCCAGCACCCGACTAGCCACCTACAATGAGCAGTTCTTC. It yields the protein CASTRLATYNEQFF.

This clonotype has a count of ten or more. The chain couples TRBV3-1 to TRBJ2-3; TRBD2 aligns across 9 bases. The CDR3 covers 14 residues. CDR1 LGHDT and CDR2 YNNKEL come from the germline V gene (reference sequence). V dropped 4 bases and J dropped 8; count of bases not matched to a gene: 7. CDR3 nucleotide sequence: TGTGCCAGCAGCCTTAGCGGGAGAGAGGGTACGCAGTATTTT. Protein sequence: CASSLSGREGTQYF.

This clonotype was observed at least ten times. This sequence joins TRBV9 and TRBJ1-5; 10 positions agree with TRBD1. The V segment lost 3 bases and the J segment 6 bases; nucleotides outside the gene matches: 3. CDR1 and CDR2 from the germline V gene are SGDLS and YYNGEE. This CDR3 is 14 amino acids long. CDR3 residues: CASSGQGAIQPQHF. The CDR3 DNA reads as TGTGCCAGCAGCGGACAGGGGGCGATTCAGCCCCAGCATTTT.

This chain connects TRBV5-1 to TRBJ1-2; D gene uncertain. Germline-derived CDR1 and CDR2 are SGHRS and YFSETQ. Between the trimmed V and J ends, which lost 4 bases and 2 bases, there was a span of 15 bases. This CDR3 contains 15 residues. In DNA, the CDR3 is TGCGCCAGCAGCGATGACCGGCAATCAAACTATGGCTACACCTTC. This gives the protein CASSDDRQSNYGYTF. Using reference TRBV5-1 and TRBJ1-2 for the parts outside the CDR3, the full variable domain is KAGVTQTPRYLIKTRGQQVTLSCSPISGHRSVSWYQQTPGQGLQFLFEYFSETQRNKGNFPGRFSGRQFSNSRSEMNVSTLELGDSALYLCASSDDRQSNYGYTFGSGTRLTVV.

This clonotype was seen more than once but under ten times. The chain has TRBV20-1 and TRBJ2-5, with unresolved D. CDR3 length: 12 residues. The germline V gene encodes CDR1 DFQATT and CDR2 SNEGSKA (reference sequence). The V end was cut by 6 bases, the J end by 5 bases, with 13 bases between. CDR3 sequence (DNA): TGCAGTGCCAGGCCGTACTCGGAGACCCAGTACTTC. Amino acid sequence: CSARPYSETQYF.

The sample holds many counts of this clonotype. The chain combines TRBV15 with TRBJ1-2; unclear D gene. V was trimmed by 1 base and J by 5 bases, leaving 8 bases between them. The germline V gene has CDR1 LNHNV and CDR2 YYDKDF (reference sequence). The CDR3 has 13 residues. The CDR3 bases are TGTGCCACCAGCAGAGCTGAACAGTATGGCTACACCTTC. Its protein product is CATSRAEQYGYTF.

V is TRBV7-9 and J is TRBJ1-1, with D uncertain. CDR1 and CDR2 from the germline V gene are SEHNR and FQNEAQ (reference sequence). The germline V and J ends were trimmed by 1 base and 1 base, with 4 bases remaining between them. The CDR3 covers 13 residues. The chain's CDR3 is CASSLGTNTEAFF. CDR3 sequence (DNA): TGTGCCAGCAGCTTAGGGACGAACACTGAAGCTTTCTTT.

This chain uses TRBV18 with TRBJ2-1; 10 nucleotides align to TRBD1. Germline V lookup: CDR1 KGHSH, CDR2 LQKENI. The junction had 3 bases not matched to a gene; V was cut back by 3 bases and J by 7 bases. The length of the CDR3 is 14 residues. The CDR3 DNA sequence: TGTGCCAGCTCACCCGGGACAGGGGAGAATGAGCAGTTCTTC. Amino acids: CASSPGTGENEQFF.

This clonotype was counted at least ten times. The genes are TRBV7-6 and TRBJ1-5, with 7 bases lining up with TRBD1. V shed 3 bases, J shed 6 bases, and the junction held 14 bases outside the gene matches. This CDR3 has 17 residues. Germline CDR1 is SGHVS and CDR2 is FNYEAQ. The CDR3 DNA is TGTGCCAGCAGCTTTGGGGTGGGGGGCAGGGGGAGTCAGCCCCAGCATTTT. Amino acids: CASSFGVGGRGSQPQHF.

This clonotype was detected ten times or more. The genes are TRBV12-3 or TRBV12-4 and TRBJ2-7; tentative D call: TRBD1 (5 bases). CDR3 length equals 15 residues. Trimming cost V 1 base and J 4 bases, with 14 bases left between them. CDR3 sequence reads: CASSLGAGRMYEQYF. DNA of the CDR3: TGTGCCAGCAGTTTAGGGGCAGGGCGAATGTACGAGCAGTACTTC.

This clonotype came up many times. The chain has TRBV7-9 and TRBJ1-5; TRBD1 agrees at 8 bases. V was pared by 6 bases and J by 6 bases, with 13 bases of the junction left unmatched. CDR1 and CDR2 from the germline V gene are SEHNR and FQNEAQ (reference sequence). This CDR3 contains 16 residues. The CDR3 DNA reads TGTGCCAGCAGTCTTGACAGGGGCAAAAGCGGTCAGCCCCAGCATTTT. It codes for CASSLDRGKSGQPQHF. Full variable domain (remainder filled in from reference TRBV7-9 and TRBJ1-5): DTGVSQNPRHKITKRGQNVTFRCDPISEHNRLYWYRQTLGQGPEFLTYFQNEAQLEKSRLLSDRFSAERPKGSFSTLEIQRTEQGDSAMYLCASSLDRGKSGQPQHFGDGTRLSIL.

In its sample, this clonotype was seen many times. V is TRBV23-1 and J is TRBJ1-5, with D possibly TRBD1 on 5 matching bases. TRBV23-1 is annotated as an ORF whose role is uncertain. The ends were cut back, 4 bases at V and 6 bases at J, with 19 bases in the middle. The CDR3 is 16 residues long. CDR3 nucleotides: TGCGCCAGCAGTCGTGGGGGTTGGTGGAAGATTCAGCCCCAGCATTTT. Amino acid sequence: CASSRGGWWKIQPQHF.

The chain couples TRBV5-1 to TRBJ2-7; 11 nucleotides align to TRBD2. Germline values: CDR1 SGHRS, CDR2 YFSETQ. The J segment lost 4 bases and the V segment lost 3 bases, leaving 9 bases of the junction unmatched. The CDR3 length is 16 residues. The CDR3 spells CASSWGFTSGSYEQYF. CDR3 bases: TGCGCCAGCAGCTGGGGATTTACTAGCGGGAGTTACGAGCAGTACTTC.

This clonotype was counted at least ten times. The DNA for the CDR3 is TGTGCCAGTAGCACTGCCTATCGACAGGTCAACGAGCAGTACTTC. This translates into CASSTAYRQVNEQYF. V and J are TRBV19 and TRBJ2-7; TRBD1 might be the D (6 bases). Germline CDR1 and CDR2: LNHDA and SQIVND (reference sequence). This CDR3 has 15 amino acids. The V end was cut by 6 bases, the J end by 5 bases, with 20 bases between.

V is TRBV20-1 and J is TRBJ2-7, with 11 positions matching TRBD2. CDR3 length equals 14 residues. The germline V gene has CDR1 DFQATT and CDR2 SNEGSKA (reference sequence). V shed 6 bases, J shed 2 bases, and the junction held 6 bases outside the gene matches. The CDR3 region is CSAGTSGLPYEQYF. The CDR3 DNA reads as TGCAGTGCAGGGACTAGCGGACTCCCCTACGAGCAGTACTTC.